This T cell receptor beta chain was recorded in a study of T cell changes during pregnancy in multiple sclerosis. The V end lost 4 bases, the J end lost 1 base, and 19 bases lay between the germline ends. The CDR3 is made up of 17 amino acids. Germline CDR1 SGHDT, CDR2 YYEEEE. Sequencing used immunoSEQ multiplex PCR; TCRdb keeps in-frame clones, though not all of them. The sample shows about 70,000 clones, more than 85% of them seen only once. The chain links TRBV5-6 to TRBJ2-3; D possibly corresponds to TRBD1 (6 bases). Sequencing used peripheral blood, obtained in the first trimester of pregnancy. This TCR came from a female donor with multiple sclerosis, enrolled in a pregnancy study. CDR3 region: CASSPLDRLRRTDTQYF. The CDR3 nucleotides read TGTGCCAGCAGCCCCTTAGACAGGCTAAGACGCACAGATACGCAGTATTTT.